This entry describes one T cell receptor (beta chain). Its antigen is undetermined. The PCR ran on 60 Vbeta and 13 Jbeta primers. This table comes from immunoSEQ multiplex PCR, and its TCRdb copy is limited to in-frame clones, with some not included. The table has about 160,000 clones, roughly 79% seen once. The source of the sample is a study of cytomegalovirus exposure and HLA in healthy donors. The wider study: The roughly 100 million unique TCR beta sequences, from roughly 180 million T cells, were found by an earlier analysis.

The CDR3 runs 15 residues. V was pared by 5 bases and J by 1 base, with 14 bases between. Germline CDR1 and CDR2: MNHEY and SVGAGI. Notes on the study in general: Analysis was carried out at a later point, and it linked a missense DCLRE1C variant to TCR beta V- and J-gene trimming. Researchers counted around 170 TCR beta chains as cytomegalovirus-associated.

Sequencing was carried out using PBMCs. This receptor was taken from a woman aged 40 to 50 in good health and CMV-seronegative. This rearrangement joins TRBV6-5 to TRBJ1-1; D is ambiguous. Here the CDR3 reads CASSPGLVRNTEAFF. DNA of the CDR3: TGTGCCAGCAGTCCAGGTCTGGTGAGGAACACTGAAGCTTTCTTT.